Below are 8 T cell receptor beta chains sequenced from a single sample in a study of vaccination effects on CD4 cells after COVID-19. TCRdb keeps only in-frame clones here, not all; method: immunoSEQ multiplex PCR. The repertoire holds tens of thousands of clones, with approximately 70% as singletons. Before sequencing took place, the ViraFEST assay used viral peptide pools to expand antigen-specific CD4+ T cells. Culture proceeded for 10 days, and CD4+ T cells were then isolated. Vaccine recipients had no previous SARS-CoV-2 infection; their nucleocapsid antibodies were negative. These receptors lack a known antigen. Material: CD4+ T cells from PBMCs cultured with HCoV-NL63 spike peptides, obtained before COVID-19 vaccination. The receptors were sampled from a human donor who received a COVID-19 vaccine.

CDR3 sequence reads: CASSPRQLRYEQYF. DNA for the CDR3: TGTGCCAGCTCACCACGTCAACTAAGATACGAGCAGTACTTC. The rearrangement links TRBV18 to TRBJ2-7, with D uncertain. The CDR3 loop spans 14 amino acids. V shed 1 base and J shed 4 bases, with 11 bases lying between them. Germline CDR1 reads KGHSH; CDR2 reads LQKENI. The whole variable domain, remainder taken from reference TRBV18 and TRBJ2-7, is NAGVMQNPRHLVRRRGQEARLRCSPMKGHSHVYWYRQLPEEGLKFMVYLQKENIIDESGMPKERFSAEFPKEGPSILRIQQVVRGDSAAYFCASSPRQLRYEQYFGPGTRLTVT.

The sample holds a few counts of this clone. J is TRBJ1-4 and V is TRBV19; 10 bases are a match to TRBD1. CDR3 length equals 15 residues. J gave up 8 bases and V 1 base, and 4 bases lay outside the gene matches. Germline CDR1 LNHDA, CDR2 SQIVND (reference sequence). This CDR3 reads CASSIVGTGDEKLFF. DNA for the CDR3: TGTGCCAGTAGTATAGTAGGGACAGGGGACGAAAAACTGTTTTTT.

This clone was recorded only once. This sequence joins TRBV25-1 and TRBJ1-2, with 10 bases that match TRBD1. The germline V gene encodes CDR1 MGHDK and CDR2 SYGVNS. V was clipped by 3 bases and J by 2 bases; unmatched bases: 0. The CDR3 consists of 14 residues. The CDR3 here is CASSEGQGNYGYTF. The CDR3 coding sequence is TGTGCCAGCAGTGAGGGACAGGGGAACTATGGCTACACCTTC.

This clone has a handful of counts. CDR3 DNA: TGTGCCAGCAGCCAAGTCCTAGCTGCGTCAGATACGCAGTATTTT. It specifies CASSQVLAASDTQYF. The V and J genes are TRBV3-1 (or the pseudogene TRBV3-2) and TRBJ2-3; tentatively, D is TRBD2 (5 bases). The germline CDR1 and CDR2 sequences are LGHDT and YNNKEL (reference sequence). The CDR3 totals 15 residues. Trimming took off 1 base at V and 4 bases at J, with 12 bases between the two ends.

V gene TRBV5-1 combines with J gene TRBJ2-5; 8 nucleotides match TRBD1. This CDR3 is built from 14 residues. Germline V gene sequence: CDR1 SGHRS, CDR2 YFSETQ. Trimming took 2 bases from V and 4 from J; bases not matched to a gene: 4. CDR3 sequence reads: CASSLGQGRETQYF. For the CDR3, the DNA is TGCGCCAGCAGCTTAGGACAGGGCAGAGAGACCCAGTACTTC.

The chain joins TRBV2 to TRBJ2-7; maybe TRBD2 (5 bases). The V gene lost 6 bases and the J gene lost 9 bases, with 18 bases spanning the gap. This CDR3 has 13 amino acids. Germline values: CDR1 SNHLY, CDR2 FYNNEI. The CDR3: CASSPGPHGVQYF. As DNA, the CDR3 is TGTGCCAGCAGCCCCGGTCCCCACGGGGTGCAGTACTTC. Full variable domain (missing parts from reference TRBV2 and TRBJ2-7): EPEVTQTPSHQVTQMGQEVILRCVPISNHLYFYWYRQILGQKVEFLVSFYNNEISEKSEIFDDQFSVERPDGSNFTLKIRSTKLEDSAMYFCASSPGPHGVQYFGPGTRLTVT.

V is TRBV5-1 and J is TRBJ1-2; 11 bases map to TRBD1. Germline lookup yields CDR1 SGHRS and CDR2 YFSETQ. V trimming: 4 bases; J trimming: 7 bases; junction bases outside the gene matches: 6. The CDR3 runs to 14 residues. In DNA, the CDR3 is TGCGCCAGCAGCCCGGGACAGGGGGTCACTGGCTACACCTTC. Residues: CASSPGQGVTGYTF.

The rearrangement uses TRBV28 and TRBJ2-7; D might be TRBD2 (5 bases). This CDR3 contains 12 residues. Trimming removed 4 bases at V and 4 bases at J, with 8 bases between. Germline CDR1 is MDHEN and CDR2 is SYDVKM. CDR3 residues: CASSSGLYEQYF. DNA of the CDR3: TGTGCCAGCAGTTCCGGACTGTACGAGCAGTACTTC.